This entry lists 23 T cell receptor beta chains sequenced from one sample in a study of metastatic and nonmetastatic thyroid tumors. All patients were untreated before thyroid surgery. TCRdb re-analyzed the PCR reads through MiXCR. The table lists about 92,000 clones, under 15% of them singletons, with about 3.6% in the top ten. The source material was blood. These receptor sequences come from a female donor with papillary thyroid cancer or a benign thyroid nodule (not recorded which). Some clones in this sample may be carry-over from other donors' samples.

This clone was observed at least ten times. One junction end does not reproduce the germline sequence, and a read error may be involved. V usage is TRBV7-7 and J usage is TRBJ1-2; D not resolved. The germline V gene has CDR1 SSHAT and CDR2 FNYEAQ (reference sequence). The CDR3 spans 11 residues. In nucleotides, the CDR3 is TGTGCTAGCAGCCCACTCCATGGCTACACCTTC. This codes for CASSPLHGYTF.

This clone was seen many times. A much larger clone sits a single nucleotide away, making a read error possible. Here the CDR3 omits its conserved ending phenylalanine or tryptophan, so a read error is the likely source. V and J are TRBV10-3 and TRBJ1-6; 9 bases map to TRBD1. This CDR3 region has 15 residues. Trimming took 6 bases from V and 6 from J; bases not matched to a gene: 6. Germline assignment: CDR1 ENHRY and CDR2 SYGVKD. CDR3 in DNA: TGTGCCATCAGCCGCACAGGGGGCGGTAATTCACCCCTCCACTCT. Protein sequence: CAISRTGGGNSPLHS.

This clone was observed at least ten times. The chain is built from TRBV11-2 and TRBJ2-1; D may be TRBD1 (7 bases). The CDR3 extends over 14 amino acids. Between the trimmed V and J ends, which lost 5 bases and 4 bases, there was a span of 12 bases. Germline V CDR1 and CDR2: SGHAT, FQNNGV. The CDR3 region is CASSAGQTYNEQFF. The CDR3 DNA reads as TGTGCCAGCAGCGCGGGACAGACTTACAATGAGCAGTTCTTC.

This rearrangement joins TRBV4-1 to TRBJ2-3; the D is unclear. In germline, CDR1 is MGHRA, CDR2 YSYEKL. CDR3 length equals 12 residues. The V end lost 1 base, the J end lost 8 bases, and 7 bases lay between the germline ends. The DNA for the CDR3 is TGCGCCAGCAGCCAAGTTGTCGGTACGCAGTATTTT. Protein: CASSQVVGTQYF.

This chain links TRBV7-9 with TRBJ1-1, with D hard to call. The V gene's germline CDR1 is SEHNR and CDR2 FQNEAQ (reference sequence). This CDR3 is built from 15 residues. The V end was cut by 6 bases, the J end by 0 bases, with 14 bases between. The CDR3 is CASSPFRVLNTEAFF. The CDR3 region has the DNA TGTGCCAGCAGTCCGTTTCGGGTGTTGAACACTGAAGCTTTCTTT. The variable domain in full, completed from reference TRBV7-9 and TRBJ1-1, reads DTGVSQNPRHKITKRGQNVTFRCDPISEHNRLYWYRQTLGQGPEFLTYFQNEAQLEKSRLLSDRFSAERPKGSFSTLEIQRTEQGDSAMYLCASSPFRVLNTEAFFGQGTRLTVV.

This clone was counted only a few times. A junction boundary mismatches the germline segment, possibly from a read error. The chain uses TRBV2 and TRBJ2-7, with 7 bases that match TRBD1. The CDR3 runs 13 residues. Germline CDR1 is SNHLY and CDR2 is FYNNEI. CDR3 coding DNA: TGTGCCGGCAGTGTTGCAGGGGGATACGAGCAGTACTTC. This encodes CAGSVAGGYEQYF.

This clone was seen repeatedly, ten times or more. The CDR3 nucleotides are TGTGCCAGCAGTCTCCAGGGAAGAAACACCATATATTTT. Amino acids: CASSLQGRNTIYF. The rearrangement joins TRBV28 to TRBJ1-3, with D tentatively TRBD1 (5 bases). The germline V gene has CDR1 MDHEN and CDR2 SYDVKM. The CDR3 covers 13 residues. Trimming removed 5 bases from V and 5 bases from J, with 10 bases in between.

This clone was counted many times. Other DNA sequences in this specimen translate into the identical CDR3. The CDR3 loop reads CASTLTLRTEAFF. The CDR3 region has the DNA TGTGCCAGCACCCTGACCCTTCGGACTGAAGCTTTCTTT. This rearrangement joins TRBV5-6 to TRBJ1-1; D unresolved. The CDR3 sequence is 13 residues long. The germline gives CDR1 SGHDT, CDR2 YYEEEE. Deletions cut 6 bases from V and 5 bases from J, with 14 bases between. The complete variable domain, with remaining parts taken from reference TRBV5-6 and TRBJ1-1, reads DAGVTQSPTHLIKTRGQQVTLRCSPKSGHDTVSWYQQALGQGPQFIFQYYEEEERQRGNFPDRFSGHQFPNYSSELNVNALLLGDSALYLCASTLTLRTEAFFGQGTRLTVV.

In regard to this clone: The junction differs from germline at one of its ends, possibly a read error. The chain joins TRBV28 to TRBJ1-4, with 8 bases fitting TRBD1. The length of the CDR3 is 17 residues. CDR1 and CDR2 (germline): MDHEN, SYDVKM. The CDR3 DNA is TGTTCCAGCAGTTTGATACAGGGGGTTGTTACTAACGAAAAACTGTTTTTT. Its translation is CSSSLIQGVVTNEKLFF.

This clone was observed once. The chain employs TRBV7-2 and TRBJ2-1, with D possibly being TRBD1 (6 bases). The length of the CDR3 is 13 residues. The ends were cut back, 2 bases at V and 8 bases at J, with 10 bases in the middle. Germline V gives CDR1 SGHTA, CDR2 FQGNSA. The CDR3: CASSLTGTHEQFF. The CDR3 DNA sequence: TGTGCCAGCAGCTTAACAGGGACGCATGAGCAGTTCTTC.

This clone appeared many times. V usage is TRBV5-4 and J usage is TRBJ1-5; 7 bases match TRBD1. V gave up 4 bases and J gave up 15 bases; unmatched junction bases: 7. CDR3 length equals 11 residues. Germline loops: CDR1 SGHNT, CDR2 YYREEE (reference sequence). The CDR3 nucleotides are TGTGCCAGCAGCGACTCAGGGGGACGGCATTTT. The encoded protein is CASSDSGGRHF.

In this sample, this clone turned up many times. J is TRBJ2-1 and V is TRBV27; possible D gene TRBD2, 7 bases. Germline lookup yields CDR1 MNHEY and CDR2 SMNVEV (reference sequence). The CDR3 spans 16 residues. The V and J ends lost 3 bases and 4 bases respectively, with 16 bases between them. CDR3 DNA sequence: TGTGCCAGCAGTTTTCCCTCGGGGGGCGCATACAATGAGCAGTTCTTC. Translating gives CASSFPSGGAYNEQFF.

This clone came up many times. Written as DNA, the CDR3 is TGTGCCAGCAGGACAGGGACCACTGAAGCTTTCTTT. It encodes CASRTGTTEAFF. This chain connects TRBV28 to TRBJ1-1, with 7 bases that match TRBD1. The V gene end was trimmed by 6 bases and the J gene end by 4 bases; junction bases not matched to a gene: 2. CDR1 MDHEN and CDR2 SYDVKM come from the germline V gene. This CDR3 contains 12 residues.

This clone appeared many times. This rearrangement joins TRBV28 to TRBJ1-4, with D perhaps matching TRBD1 (6 bases). Germline CDR1 reads MDHEN; CDR2 reads SYDVKM. The germline V and J ends were trimmed by 6 bases and 5 bases, with 16 bases remaining between them. This CDR3 contains 15 residues. In DNA, the CDR3 is TGTGCCAGCAGGGGGAACAGGGATCCAAATGAAAAACTGTTTTTT. This sequence encodes CASRGNRDPNEKLFF.

V usage is TRBV7-2 and J usage is TRBJ2-7; D remains unclear. The CDR3 has 15 amino acids. Trimming took off 5 bases at V and 1 base at J, with 15 bases between the two ends. Germline V gene data show CDR1 as SGHTA and CDR2 as FQGNSA. This CDR3 is CASSHCAGVSYEQYF. CDR3 nucleotide sequence: TGTGCCAGCAGCCATTGCGCCGGTGTGTCCTACGAGCAGTACTTC.

This clone was seen ten or more times. The chain joins TRBV4-1 to TRBJ2-7; D perhaps matches TRBD1 (6 bases). From germline, CDR1 is MGHRA and CDR2 YSYEKL. With 1 base removed from V and 7 bases from J, the gap between germline ends came to 11 bases. The CDR3 loop spans 13 amino acids. CDR3 sequence reads: CASSQATGKEQYF. The CDR3 region has the DNA TGCGCCAGCAGCCAAGCAACAGGGAAGGAGCAGTACTTC.

This clone was detected ten times or more. This chain connects TRBV28 to TRBJ1-6; D is ambiguous. V was shortened by 3 bases and J by 9 bases, with 18 bases between the two germline ends. CDR3 length equals 16 residues. Germline CDR1 MDHEN, CDR2 SYDVKM. CDR3 coding DNA: TGTGCCAGCAGTTTTTTTAGAGGGAAGGGAGTTTCACCCCTCCACTTT. As protein: CASSFFRGKGVSPLHF.

This clone was counted a few times. A much larger clonotype is one base distant, so this may be a read error. The V and J genes are TRBV6-1 and TRBJ2-2, with unresolved D. V was clipped by 5 bases and J by 6 bases, with 4 bases between them. The CDR3 has 11 residues. Germline loops: CDR1 MNHNS, CDR2 SASEGT. This CDR3 is CASSRAGELFF. CDR3 sequence (DNA): TGTGCCAGCAGTAGGGCCGGGGAGCTGTTTTTT.

This clone was counted many times. The chain is built from TRBV28 and TRBJ1-4; possible D gene TRBD1, 5 bases. Germline V lookup: CDR1 MDHEN, CDR2 SYDVKM. The CDR3 has 18 amino acids. The germline V and J ends were trimmed by 6 bases and 5 bases, with 25 bases remaining between them. The CDR3: CASSNPPGGEIRNEKLFF. CDR3 sequence (DNA): TGTGCCAGCAGCAACCCCCCGGGGGGGGAGATTAGGAATGAAAAACTGTTTTTT.

This clone was counted at least ten times. V is TRBV7-9 and J is TRBJ2-1, with 7 bases lining up with TRBD1. With V trimmed by 6 bases and J by 5 bases, 7 bases remained unmatched. This CDR3 is built from 14 residues. Germline CDR1 reads SEHNR; CDR2 reads FQNEAQ (reference sequence). The DNA for the CDR3 is TGTGCCAGCAGACCAGGGGGAGTCGACAATGAGCAGTTCTTC. The encoded protein is CASRPGGVDNEQFF.

A word on this clone: Other DNA sequences of this sample code for an identical CDR3. The chain carries TRBV20-1 and TRBJ2-2, with a tentative D call TRBD1 (8 bases). V lost 6 bases and J 7 bases, leaving 21 bases between the germline ends. The CDR3 covers 15 residues. Germline loops: CDR1 DFQATT, CDR2 SNEGSKA (reference sequence). The CDR3 nucleotides are TGCAGTGCCCCGCTAGGTACAGGGGGGGTCGGGGAGCTGTTTTTT. This encodes CSAPLGTGGVGELFF.

This clone was counted many times. The V and J genes are TRBV6-2 or TRBV6-3 and TRBJ2-2; D might be TRBD1 or TRBD2, each matching 5 bases. Germline CDR1 is MNHEY and CDR2 is SVGEGT. The V end was cut by 6 bases, the J end by 8 bases, with 16 bases between. The length of the CDR3 is 14 residues. This CDR3 reads CASSNTRTPGELFF. In DNA, the CDR3 is TGTGCCAGCAGCAACACTAGGACACCGGGGGAGCTGTTTTTT.

This clone was seen at least ten times. The chain uses TRBV5-1 and TRBJ1-1; D call uncertain. With 2 bases removed from V and 4 bases from J, the gap between germline ends came to 9 bases. Germline CDR1 reads SGHRS; CDR2 reads YFSETQ. This CDR3 region has 13 residues. The CDR3 reads CASSFGDITEAFF. The CDR3 DNA reads TGCGCCAGCAGCTTTGGGGATATCACTGAAGCTTTCTTT.